This T cell receptor (beta chain) was obtained from a study of blood T cell repertoires in COVID-19. Original processing notes: Estimation of nucleated cell counts relied on the amplification of reference gene primers. Clones were read by immunoSEQ multiplex PCR, and TCRdb kept only the in-frame ones, dropping some. V, J and clone size are taken as reported in that table, and D and trimming were inferred from the DNA itself. Among 140,000 or so clones listed, about four fifths were seen once. Patients from Seattle were sampled longitudinally, starting during active infection. V gave up 0 bases and J gave up 7 bases, with 12 bases separating them. Germline values: CDR1 MNHNY, CDR2 SVGAGI (reference sequence). This CDR3 comprises 14 residues.

Sequencing input: peripheral blood. This TCR derives from a woman aged 70-85 years with COVID-19, enrolled during active disease. The V gene is TRBV6-6, the J gene TRBJ1-1; no clear D. The CDR3 spells CASSYSNYGSEAFF. The DNA of the CDR3 is TGTGCCAGCAGTTACTCGAATTACGGTAGTGAAGCTTTCTTT.